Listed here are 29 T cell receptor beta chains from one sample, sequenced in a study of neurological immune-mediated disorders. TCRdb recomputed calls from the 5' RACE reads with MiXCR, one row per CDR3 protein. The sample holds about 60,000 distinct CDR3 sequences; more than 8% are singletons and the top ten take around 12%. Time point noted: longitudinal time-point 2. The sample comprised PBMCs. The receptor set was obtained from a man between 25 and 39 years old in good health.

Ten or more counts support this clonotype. The CDR3 region is CASSLGLAGNYEQYF. The CDR3 DNA sequence: TGCGCCAGCAGCTTGGGCTTAGCGGGGAACTACGAGCAGTACTTC. The rearrangement uses TRBV5-1 and TRBJ2-7; 8 positions agree with TRBD2. V shed 0 bases and J 3 bases; nucleotides not matched to a gene: 5. The length of the CDR3 is 15 residues. CDR1 is SGHRS and CDR2 is YFSETQ in the germline V gene.

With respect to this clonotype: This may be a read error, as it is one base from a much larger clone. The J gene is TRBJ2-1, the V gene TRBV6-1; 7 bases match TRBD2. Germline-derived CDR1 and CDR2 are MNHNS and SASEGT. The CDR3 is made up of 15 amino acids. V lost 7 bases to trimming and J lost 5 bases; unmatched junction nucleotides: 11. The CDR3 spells CASNLGGEEHNEQFF. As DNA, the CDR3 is TGTGCCAGCAACCTGGGGGGGGAAGAGCACAATGAGCAGTTCTTC.

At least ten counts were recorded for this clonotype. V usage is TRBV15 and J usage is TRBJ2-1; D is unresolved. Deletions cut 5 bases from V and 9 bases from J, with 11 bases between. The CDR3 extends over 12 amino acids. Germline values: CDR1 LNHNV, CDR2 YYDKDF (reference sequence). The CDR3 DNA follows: TGTGCCACCAGCCTCCTCTGGGGTGAGCAGTTCTTC. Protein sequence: CATSLLWGEQFF. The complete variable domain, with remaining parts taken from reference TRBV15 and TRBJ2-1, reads DAMVIQNPRYQVTQFGKPVTLSCSQTLNHNVMYWYQQKSSQAPKLLFHYYDKDFNNEADTPDNFQSRRPNTSFCFLDIRSPGLGDTAMYLCATSLLWGEQFFGPGTRLTVL.

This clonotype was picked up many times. The CDR3 DNA follows: TGTGCCAGCAGGCGGCTAGCGGGGCGGAATGAGCAGTTCTTC. Its protein is CASRRLAGRNEQFF. The rearrangement links TRBV6-5 to TRBJ2-1, with 9 bases aligning to TRBD2. The CDR3 totals 14 residues. The V and J ends lost 6 bases and 7 bases, in that order; junction bases with no gene match: 7. CDR1 is MNHEY and CDR2 is SVGAGI in the germline V gene.

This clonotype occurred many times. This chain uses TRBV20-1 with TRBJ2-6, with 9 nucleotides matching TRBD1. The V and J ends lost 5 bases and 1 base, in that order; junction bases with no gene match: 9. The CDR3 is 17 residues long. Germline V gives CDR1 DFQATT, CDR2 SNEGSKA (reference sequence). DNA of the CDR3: TGCAGTGCTCAGAACAGGGGGCGCAGGTCTGGGGCCAACGTCCTGACTTTC. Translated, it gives CSAQNRGRRSGANVLTF.

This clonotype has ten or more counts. The CDR3 DNA sequence: TGTGCCAGCAGCGTGTGGGGTCTAGCGGGCCAAGAGACCCAGTACTTC. It codes for CASSVWGLAGQETQYF. The chain uses TRBV9 and TRBJ2-5; 8 nucleotides line up with TRBD2. This CDR3 spans 16 amino acids. The trim removed 2 bases at V and 1 base at J, leaving 7 bases unmatched. Germline CDR1 is SGDLS and CDR2 is YYNGEE.

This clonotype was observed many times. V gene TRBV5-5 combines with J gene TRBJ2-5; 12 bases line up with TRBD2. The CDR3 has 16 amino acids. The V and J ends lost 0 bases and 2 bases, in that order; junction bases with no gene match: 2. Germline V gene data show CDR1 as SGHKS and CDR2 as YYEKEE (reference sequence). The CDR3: CASSLGTSGVQETQYF. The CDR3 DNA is TGTGCCAGCAGCTTGGGGACTAGCGGGGTTCAAGAGACCCAGTACTTC.

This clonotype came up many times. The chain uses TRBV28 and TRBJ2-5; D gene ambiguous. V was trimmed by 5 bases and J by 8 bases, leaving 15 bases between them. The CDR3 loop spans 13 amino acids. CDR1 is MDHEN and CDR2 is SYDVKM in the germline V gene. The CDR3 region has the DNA TGTGCCAGCAGTAGCCGGGCTCCCAGCACCCAGTACTTC. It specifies CASSSRAPSTQYF.

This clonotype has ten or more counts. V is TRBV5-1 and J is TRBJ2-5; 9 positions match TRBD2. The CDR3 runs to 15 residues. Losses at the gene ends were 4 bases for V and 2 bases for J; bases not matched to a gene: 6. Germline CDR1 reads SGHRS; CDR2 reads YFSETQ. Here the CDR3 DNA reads TGCGCCAGCAGCCAGACTAGCGGAGCTCAAGAGACCCAGTACTTC. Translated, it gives CASSQTSGAQETQYF.

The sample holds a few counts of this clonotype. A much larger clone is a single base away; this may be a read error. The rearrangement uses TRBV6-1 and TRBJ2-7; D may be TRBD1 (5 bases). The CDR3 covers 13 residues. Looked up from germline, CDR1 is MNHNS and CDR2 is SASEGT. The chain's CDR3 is CVSSQGNSYEQYF. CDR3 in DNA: TGTGTCAGCAGCCAGGGCAACAGCTACGAGCAGTACTTC.

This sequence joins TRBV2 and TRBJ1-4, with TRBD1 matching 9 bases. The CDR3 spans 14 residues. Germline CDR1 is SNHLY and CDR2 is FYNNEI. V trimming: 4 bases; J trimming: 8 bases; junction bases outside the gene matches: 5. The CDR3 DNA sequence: TGTGCCAGCAGTGTTAACAGGGGGCACGAAAAACTGTTTTTT. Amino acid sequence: CASSVNRGHEKLFF.

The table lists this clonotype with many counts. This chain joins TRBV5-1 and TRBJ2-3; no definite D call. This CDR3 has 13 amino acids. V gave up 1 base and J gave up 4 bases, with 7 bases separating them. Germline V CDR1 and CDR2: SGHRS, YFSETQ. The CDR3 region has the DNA TGCGCCAGCAGCTTGAACGGAGCAGATACGCAGTATTTT. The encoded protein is CASSLNGADTQYF.

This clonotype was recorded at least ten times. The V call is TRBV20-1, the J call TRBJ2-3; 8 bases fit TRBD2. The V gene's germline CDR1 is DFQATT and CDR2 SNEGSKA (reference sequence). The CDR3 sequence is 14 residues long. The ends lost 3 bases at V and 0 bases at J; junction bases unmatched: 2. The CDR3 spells CSARASGSTDTQYF. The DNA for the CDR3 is TGCAGTGCTAGGGCTAGCGGGAGCACAGATACGCAGTATTTT.

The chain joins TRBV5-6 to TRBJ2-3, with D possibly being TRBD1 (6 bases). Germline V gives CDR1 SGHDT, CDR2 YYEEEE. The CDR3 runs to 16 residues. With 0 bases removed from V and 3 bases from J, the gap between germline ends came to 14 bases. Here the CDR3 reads CASSLVVAGATDTQYF. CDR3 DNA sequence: TGTGCCAGCAGCTTGGTGGTGGCAGGGGCGACAGATACGCAGTATTTT.

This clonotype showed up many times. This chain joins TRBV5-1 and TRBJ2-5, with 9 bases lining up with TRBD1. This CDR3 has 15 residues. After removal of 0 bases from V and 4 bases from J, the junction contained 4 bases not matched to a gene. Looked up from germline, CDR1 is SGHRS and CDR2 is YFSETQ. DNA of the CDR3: TGCGCCAGCAGCTTGGCGGGGACAGGGAGAGAGACCCAGTACTTC. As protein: CASSLAGTGRETQYF.

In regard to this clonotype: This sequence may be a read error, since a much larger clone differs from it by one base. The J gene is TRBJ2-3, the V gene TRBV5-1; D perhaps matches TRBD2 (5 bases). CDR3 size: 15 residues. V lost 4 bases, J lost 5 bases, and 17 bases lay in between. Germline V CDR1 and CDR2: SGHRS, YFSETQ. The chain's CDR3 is CASSAWGSVKDTQYF. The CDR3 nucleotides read TGCGCCAGCAGCGCTTGGGGTAGCGTCAAAGATACGCAGTATTTT.

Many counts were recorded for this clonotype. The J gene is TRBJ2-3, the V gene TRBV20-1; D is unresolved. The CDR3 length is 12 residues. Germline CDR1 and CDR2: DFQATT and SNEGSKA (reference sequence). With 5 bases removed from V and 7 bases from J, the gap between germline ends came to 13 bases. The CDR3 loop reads CSADSYTNTQYF. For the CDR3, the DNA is TGCAGTGCTGACTCTTACACGAATACGCAGTATTTT.

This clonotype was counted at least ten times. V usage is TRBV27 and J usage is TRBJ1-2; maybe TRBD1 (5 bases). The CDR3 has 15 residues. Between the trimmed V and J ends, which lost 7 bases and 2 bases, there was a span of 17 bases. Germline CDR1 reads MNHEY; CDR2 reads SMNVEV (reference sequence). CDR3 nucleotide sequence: TGTGCCAGCACCTCTCCAGGGCAGCCCAACTATGGCTACACCTTC. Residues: CASTSPGQPNYGYTF.

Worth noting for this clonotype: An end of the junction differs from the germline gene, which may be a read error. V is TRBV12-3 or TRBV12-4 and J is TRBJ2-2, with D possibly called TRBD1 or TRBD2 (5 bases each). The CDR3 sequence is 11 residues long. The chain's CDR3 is CASNTARERFF. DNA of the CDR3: TGTGCCAGCAATACGGCCAGGGAGCGGTTTTTT.

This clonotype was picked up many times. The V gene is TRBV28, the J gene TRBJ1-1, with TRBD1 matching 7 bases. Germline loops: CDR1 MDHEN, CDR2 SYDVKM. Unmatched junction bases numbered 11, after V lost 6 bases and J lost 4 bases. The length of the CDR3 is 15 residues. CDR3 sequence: CASSPGGAVGTEAFF. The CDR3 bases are TGTGCCAGCAGCCCAGGGGGGGCGGTGGGCACTGAAGCTTTCTTT. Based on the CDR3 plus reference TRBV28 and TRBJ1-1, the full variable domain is DVKVTQSSRYLVKRTGEKVFLECVQDMDHENMFWYRQDPGLGLRLIYFSYDVKMKEKGDIPEGYSVSREKKERFSLILESASTNQTSMYLCASSPGGAVGTEAFFGQGTRLTVV.

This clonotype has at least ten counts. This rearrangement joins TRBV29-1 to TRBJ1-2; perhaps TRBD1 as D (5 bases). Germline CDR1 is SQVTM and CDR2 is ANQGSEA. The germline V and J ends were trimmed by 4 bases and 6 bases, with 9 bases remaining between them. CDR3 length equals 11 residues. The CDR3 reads CSVGGLDGYTF. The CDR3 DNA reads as TGCAGCGTTGGGGGCCTAGATGGCTACACCTTC.

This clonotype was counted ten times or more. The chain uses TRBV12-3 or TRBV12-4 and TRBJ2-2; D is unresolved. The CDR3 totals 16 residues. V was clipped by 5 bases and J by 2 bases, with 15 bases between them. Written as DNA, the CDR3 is TGTGCCAGCAGTGGGCGACGGCGGTCTAACACCGGGGAGCTGTTTTTT. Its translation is CASSGRRRSNTGELFF.

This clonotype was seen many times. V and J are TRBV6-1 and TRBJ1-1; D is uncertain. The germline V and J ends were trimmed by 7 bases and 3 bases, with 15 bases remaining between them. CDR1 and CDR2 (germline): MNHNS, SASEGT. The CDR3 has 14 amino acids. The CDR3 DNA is TGTGCCAGCAACCGTCTGCGAGCGGACACTGAAGCTTTCTTT. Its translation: CASNRLRADTEAFF.

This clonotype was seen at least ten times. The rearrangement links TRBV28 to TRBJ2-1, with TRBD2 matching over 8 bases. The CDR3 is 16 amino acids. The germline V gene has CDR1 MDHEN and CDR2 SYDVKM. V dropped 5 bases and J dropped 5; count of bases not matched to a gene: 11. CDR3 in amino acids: CASSPPRAGVHNEQFF. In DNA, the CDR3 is TGTGCCAGCAGTCCGCCTCGAGCGGGAGTGCACAATGAGCAGTTCTTC.

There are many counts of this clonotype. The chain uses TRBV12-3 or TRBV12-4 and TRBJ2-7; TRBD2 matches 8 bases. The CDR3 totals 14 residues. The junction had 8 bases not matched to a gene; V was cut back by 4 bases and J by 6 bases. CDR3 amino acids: CASSWGLGYAEQYF. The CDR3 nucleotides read TGTGCCAGCAGTTGGGGACTAGGCTACGCCGAGCAGTACTTC.

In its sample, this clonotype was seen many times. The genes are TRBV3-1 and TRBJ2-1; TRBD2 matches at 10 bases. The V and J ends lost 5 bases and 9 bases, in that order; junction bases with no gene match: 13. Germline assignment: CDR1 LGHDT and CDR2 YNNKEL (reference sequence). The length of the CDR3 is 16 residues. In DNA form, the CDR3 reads TGTGCCAGCAGCGAACTAAGAAGCGGGAGGGCCGCTGAGCAGTTCTTC. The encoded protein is CASSELRSGRAAEQFF.

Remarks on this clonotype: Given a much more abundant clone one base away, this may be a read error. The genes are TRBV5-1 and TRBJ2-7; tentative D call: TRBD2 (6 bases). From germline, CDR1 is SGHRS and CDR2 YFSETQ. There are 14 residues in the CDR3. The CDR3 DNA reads TGCGCCGGCAGCCCCGGGACTTCCAACTACGAGCAGTACTTC. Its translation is CAGSPGTSNYEQYF.

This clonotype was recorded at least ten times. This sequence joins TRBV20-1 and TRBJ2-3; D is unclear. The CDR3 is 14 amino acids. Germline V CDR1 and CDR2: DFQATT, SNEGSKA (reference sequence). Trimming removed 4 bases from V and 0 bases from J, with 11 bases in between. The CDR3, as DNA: TGCAGTGCTAAGACGGATATTAGCACAGATACGCAGTATTTT. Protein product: CSAKTDISTDTQYF.

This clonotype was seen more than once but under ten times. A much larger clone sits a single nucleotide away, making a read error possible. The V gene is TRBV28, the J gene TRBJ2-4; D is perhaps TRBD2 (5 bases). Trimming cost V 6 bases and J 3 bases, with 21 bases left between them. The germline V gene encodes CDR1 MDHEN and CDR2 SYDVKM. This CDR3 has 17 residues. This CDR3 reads CASRTERREFGKNIQYF. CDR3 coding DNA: TGTGCCAGCAGAACGGAGAGAAGGGAGTTCGGCAAAAACATTCAGTACTTC.